This TCR beta chain was recorded in a study of blood T cell repertoires in COVID-19. Looking at the study overall: Material from acute and convalescent COVID-19 was sourced from the United States, Italy and Spain. From T cells, B-cell-depleted T cells, or PBMCs came the material, which was cDNA or gDNA.

This CDR3 has 15 amino acids. CDR1 is LGHNT, CDR2 FRNRAP, per germline. V lost 5 bases, J lost 2 bases, and 2 bases stayed unmatched. Original analysis: Cell counts per sample came from amplifying reference gene primers. TCRdb's copy holds only in-frame clones and misses some; the assay was immunoSEQ multiplex PCR. The V and J calls and clone size are taken from that table; D and trimming were inferred from the DNA. The sample holds 250,000 or so clones, 88% seen once. The sequenced material came from peripheral blood. This clonotype was obtained from a woman aged 60-70 years with acute or convalescent COVID-19. The rearrangement links TRBV12-5 to TRBJ2-6; 8 bases are shared with TRBD1. The CDR3 nucleotides read TGTGCTAGTGGTCCGGGACAGGCTGGGGCCAACGTCCTGACTTTC. Translated, it gives CASGPGQAGANVLTF.